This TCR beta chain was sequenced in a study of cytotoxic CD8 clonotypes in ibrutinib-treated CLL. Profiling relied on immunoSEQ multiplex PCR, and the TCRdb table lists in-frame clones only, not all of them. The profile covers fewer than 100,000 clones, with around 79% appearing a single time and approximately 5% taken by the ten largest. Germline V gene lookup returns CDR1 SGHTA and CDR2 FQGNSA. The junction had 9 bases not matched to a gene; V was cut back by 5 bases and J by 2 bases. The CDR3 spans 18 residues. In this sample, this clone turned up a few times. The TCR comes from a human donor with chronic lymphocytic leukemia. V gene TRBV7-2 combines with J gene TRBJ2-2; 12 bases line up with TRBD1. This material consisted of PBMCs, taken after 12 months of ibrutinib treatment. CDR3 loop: CASSPRGTGGLNTGELFF. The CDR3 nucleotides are TGTGCCAGCAGCCCGAGGGGGACAGGGGGCTTAAACACCGGGGAGCTGTTTTTT.